This entry lists 17 T cell receptor beta chains sequenced from one sample in a study of neurological immune-mediated disorders. MiXCR, run by TCRdb on the 5' RACE reads, gives a single entry per CDR3 protein. This table has 55,000 or so distinct CDR3 sequences, approximately 3.6% appearing once. The sample consisted of CD4+ T cells from blood. The receptors stem from a woman in her 40s with multiple sclerosis.

This clonotype has at least ten counts. The rearrangement uses TRBV20-1 and TRBJ2-6; tentative D call: TRBD1 (6 bases). Germline assignment: CDR1 DFQATT and CDR2 SNEGSKA (reference sequence). Trimming shortened V by 5 bases and J by 0 bases, and 11 bases separated the two germline ends. The CDR3 extends over 15 amino acids. This chain's CDR3 is CSAEGDDSGANVLTF. CDR3 in DNA: TGCAGTGCTGAGGGGGATGACTCTGGGGCCAACGTCCTGACTTTC.

This clonotype showed up many times. This rearrangement joins TRBV6-2 or TRBV6-3 to TRBJ1-6; D is uncertain. V lost 6 bases and J 7 bases, leaving 10 bases between the germline ends. Germline CDR1 reads MNHEY; CDR2 reads SVGEGT. The CDR3 sequence is 13 residues long. The CDR3 here is CASRFFENSPLHF. In DNA, the CDR3 is TGTGCCAGCAGATTTTTTGAAAATTCACCCCTCCACTTT.

There are many counts of this clonotype. The J gene is TRBJ1-5, the V gene TRBV5-8; D gene uncertain. The germline V gene has CDR1 SGHTS and CDR2 YDEGEE. V was trimmed by 0 bases and J by 6 bases, leaving 13 bases between them. This CDR3 region has 15 residues. This CDR3 is CASSLGDNGGQPQHF. In DNA form, the CDR3 reads TGTGCCAGCAGCTTGGGGGATAATGGTGGTCAGCCCCAGCATTTT.

This clonotype showed up many times. This rearrangement joins TRBV20-1 to TRBJ2-1; D not certain. This CDR3 has 13 residues. V gave up 6 bases and J gave up 4 bases, with 13 bases separating them. Germline loops: CDR1 DFQATT, CDR2 SNEGSKA (reference sequence). CDR3 bases: TGCAGTGCCTTCGGACCAATGTACAATGAGCAGTTCTTC. It specifies CSAFGPMYNEQFF.

This clonotype was detected ten times or more. This chain connects TRBV20-1 to TRBJ2-7; the D gene is possibly TRBD1 (5 bases). CDR1 is DFQATT and CDR2 is SNEGSKA in the germline V gene (reference sequence). V lost 2 bases to trimming and J lost 6 bases, with 14 bases between them. This CDR3 has 13 residues. This CDR3 reads CSARRGLLGEQYF. The CDR3 region has the DNA TGCAGTGCTAGAAGGGGTCTCTTGGGCGAGCAGTACTTC.

This clonotype was seen repeatedly, ten times or more. The chain links TRBV9 to TRBJ1-2; 7 bases match TRBD1. The V and J ends lost 2 bases and 6 bases, in that order; junction bases with no gene match: 4. The CDR3 has 13 amino acids. Germline lookup yields CDR1 SGDLS and CDR2 YYNGEE. In DNA form, the CDR3 reads TGTGCCAGCAGCGTGACGACAGGGAATGGCTACACCTTC. Its protein product is CASSVTTGNGYTF.

This clonotype has at least ten counts. The V and J genes are TRBV5-1 and TRBJ1-5; the D gene is possibly TRBD1 (5 bases). With 0 bases removed from V and 2 bases from J, the gap between germline ends came to 9 bases. The length of the CDR3 is 15 residues. Germline V gives CDR1 SGHRS, CDR2 YFSETQ. The CDR3 DNA follows: TGCGCCAGCAGCTTGGATACAGGAGGCAATCAGCCCCAGCATTTT. It encodes CASSLDTGGNQPQHF.

The chain combines TRBV5-1 with TRBJ2-7; D is perhaps TRBD1 (6 bases). Germline CDR1 is SGHRS and CDR2 is YFSETQ. V lost 3 bases to trimming and J lost 3 bases, with 13 bases between them. CDR3 length: 14 amino acids. The DNA for the CDR3 is TGCGCCAGCAGCTCGCTGACAGGAGACTACGAGCAGTACTTC. Translating gives CASSSLTGDYEQYF. Complete variable domain (other parts from reference TRBV5-1 and TRBJ2-7): KAGVTQTPRYLIKTRGQQVTLSCSPISGHRSVSWYQQTPGQGLQFLFEYFSETQRNKGNFPGRFSGRQFSNSRSEMNVSTLELGDSALYLCASSSLTGDYEQYFGPGTRLTVT.

There are many counts of this clonotype. J is TRBJ2-2 and V is TRBV5-1; D might be TRBD1 (5 bases). Germline assignment: CDR1 SGHRS and CDR2 YFSETQ. V lost 1 base, J lost 4 bases, and 11 bases lay in between. This CDR3 is built from 15 residues. DNA for the CDR3: TGCGCCAGCAGCTTGAGGGGCGCCGGCACCGGGGAGCTGTTTTTT. Amino acid sequence: CASSLRGAGTGELFF.

This clonotype was seen at least ten times. The chain has TRBV7-2 and TRBJ1-2, with 7 bases aligning to TRBD1. CDR3 length: 18 residues. With 1 base clipped from V and 7 bases from J, the junction kept 18 bases outside the gene matches. Germline CDR1 is SGHTA and CDR2 is FQGNSA. Written as DNA, the CDR3 is TGTGCCAGCAGCTTAGTGGGGACAGTGGGGGCAGGGGAACTTGGCTACACCTTC. The encoded protein is CASSLVGTVGAGELGYTF. Variable domain in full (rest from reference TRBV7-2 and TRBJ1-2): GAGVSQSPSNKVTEKGKDVELRCDPISGHTALYWYRQSLGQGLEFLIYFQGNSAPDKSGLPSDRFSAERTGGSVSTLTIQRTQQEDSAVYLCASSLVGTVGAGELGYTFGSGTRLTVV.

This clonotype occurred many times. One end of the junction fails to match germline, which may point to a read error. This chain joins TRBV5-1 and TRBJ2-2; 8 bases align to TRBD1. From germline, CDR1 is SGHRS and CDR2 YFSETQ. The CDR3 has 14 residues. The CDR3 spells CASSTDRGIGKLFF. For the CDR3, the DNA is TGCGCCAGCAGTACTGACAGGGGAATCGGGAAGCTGTTTTTT. Supplemented by reference TRBV5-1 and TRBJ2-2, the full variable domain reads KAGVTQTPRYLIKTRGQQVTLSCSPISGHRSVSWYQQTPGQGLQFLFEYFSETQRNKGNFPGRFSGRQFSNSRSEMNVSTLELGDSALYLCASSTDRGIGKLFFGEGSRLTVL.

The rearrangement uses TRBV7-8 and TRBJ1-2, with D hard to call. CDR3 length: 16 residues. Per the germline V gene, CDR1 is SGHVS and CDR2 is FQNEAQ. V was pared by 1 base and J by 8 bases, with 20 bases between. The CDR3 here is CASSLGPVTFLGGYTF. The CDR3 bases are TGTGCCAGCAGCTTAGGCCCCGTTACCTTTTTAGGGGGCTACACCTTC.

This clonotype appeared many times. The CDR3 region has the DNA TGTGCCAGCAGTGAGGTAGACCGGGGGACTGAAGCTTTCTTT. It encodes CASSEVDRGTEAFF. The V and J genes are TRBV25-1 and TRBJ1-1; D may be TRBD1 (5 bases). CDR3 length: 14 residues. Germline-derived CDR1 and CDR2 are MGHDK and SYGVNS. Trimming took off 3 bases at V and 5 bases at J, with 13 bases between the two ends.

This clonotype was counted many times. The V gene is TRBV4-1, the J gene TRBJ1-6, with no clear D. Per germline, CDR1 MGHRA and CDR2 YSYEKL. The V end was cut by 0 bases, the J end by 5 bases, with 11 bases between. This CDR3 region has 16 residues. CDR3 protein: CASSQERPRDNSPLHF. DNA of the CDR3: TGCGCCAGCAGCCAAGAAAGACCCAGAGATAATTCACCCCTCCACTTT.

This clonotype was observed at least ten times. The CDR3 reads CSVEGGGRGETQYF. CDR3 DNA: TGCAGCGTTGAAGGCGGGGGCCGGGGTGAGACCCAGTACTTC. The V gene is TRBV29-1, the J gene TRBJ2-5; D is possibly TRBD2 (7 bases). The CDR3 runs to 14 residues. V lost 1 base, J lost 5 bases, and 14 bases lay in between. The germline gives CDR1 SQVTM, CDR2 ANQGSEA.

This clonotype was detected many times. The chain links TRBV6-6 to TRBJ2-1; 8 bases line up with TRBD2. Per the germline V gene, CDR1 is MNHNY and CDR2 is SVGAGI (reference sequence). The trim removed 6 bases at V and 7 bases at J, leaving 11 bases unmatched. The CDR3 loop spans 15 amino acids. The CDR3 loop reads CASRAQGLDVNEQFF. The DNA of the CDR3 is TGTGCCAGCAGAGCCCAGGGACTAGACGTAAATGAGCAGTTCTTC.

The sample holds many counts of this clonotype. This chain connects TRBV10-1 to TRBJ2-7; 7 bases agree with TRBD1. The CDR3 loop spans 15 amino acids. Germline CDR1 WNHNN, CDR2 SYGVQD (reference sequence). Losses at the gene ends were 4 bases for V and 5 bases for J; bases not matched to a gene: 11. In nucleotides, the CDR3 is TGCGCCAGCAGTGCAGTGGAAGGGGGCCCTAACGAGCAGTACTTC. It translates to CASSAVEGGPNEQYF.